The 3 T cell receptor beta chains reported below all come from one sample, sequenced in a study of identical twins. A single record per CDR3 protein comes from TCRdb applying MiXCR to the 5' RACE reads. The data hold around 240,000 distinct CDR3 sequences, with 8% to 11% observed a single time. The material sequenced was memory T cells sorted from blood. These receptors all come from a man between 45 and 60 years old in good health.

The CDR3 DNA sequence: TGTGCCAGCAGCTTAGCGTTTATAGATCAGCAGTACTTC. It codes for CASSLAFIDQQYF. The rearrangement joins TRBV11-2 to TRBJ2-7; D is unclear. Trimming removed 1 base at V and 8 bases at J, with 12 bases between. The CDR3 runs 13 residues. From germline, CDR1 is SGHAT and CDR2 FQNNGV.

To note about this clonotype: A single base separates this from a much larger clone, so it may be a read error. This sequence joins TRBV6-2 or TRBV6-3 and TRBJ2-7, with 7 bases lining up with TRBD1. The CDR3 is 13 residues long. The junction had 6 bases not matched to a gene; V was cut back by 5 bases and J by 5 bases. Germline CDR1 reads MNHEY; CDR2 reads SVGEGT. DNA for the CDR3: TGTGCCAGCAGTCCGACAGGGCCCCACGAGCAGTACTTC. Its protein is CASSPTGPHEQYF.

This clonotype was recorded at least ten times. The chain joins TRBV25-1 to TRBJ1-4; D may be TRBD1 (5 bases). Germline CDR1 and CDR2: MGHDK and SYGVNS. The CDR3 totals 10 residues. The V end was cut by 4 bases, the J end by 12 bases, with 6 bases between. The CDR3 reads CASSGGELFF. Written as DNA, the CDR3 is TGTGCCAGCAGTGGGGGGGAACTGTTTTTT.